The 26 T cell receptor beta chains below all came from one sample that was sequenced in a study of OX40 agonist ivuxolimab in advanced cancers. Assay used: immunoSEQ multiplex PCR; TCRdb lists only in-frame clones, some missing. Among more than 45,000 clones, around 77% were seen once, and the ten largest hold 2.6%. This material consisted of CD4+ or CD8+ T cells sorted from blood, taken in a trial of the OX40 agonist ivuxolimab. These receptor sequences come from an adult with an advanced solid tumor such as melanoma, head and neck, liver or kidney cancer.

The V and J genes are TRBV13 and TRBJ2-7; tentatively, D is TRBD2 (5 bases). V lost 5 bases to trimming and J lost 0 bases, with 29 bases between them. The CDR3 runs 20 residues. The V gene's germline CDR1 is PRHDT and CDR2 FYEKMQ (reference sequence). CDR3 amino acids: CASSPLGEVIAGLSSYEQYF. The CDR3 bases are TGTGCCAGCAGCCCCTTAGGTGAGGTAATTGCGGGCTTGAGCTCCTACGAGCAGTACTTC.

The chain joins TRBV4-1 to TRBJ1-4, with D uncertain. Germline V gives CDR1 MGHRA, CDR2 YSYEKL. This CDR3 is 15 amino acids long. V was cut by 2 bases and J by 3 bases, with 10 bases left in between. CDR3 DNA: TGCGCCAGCAGCCAAACACGAATGCCTAATGAAAAACTGTTTTTT. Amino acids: CASSQTRMPNEKLFF.

In nucleotides, the CDR3 is TGTGCCTGGAGAAGGAGTGGGGGTGGCTACACCTTC. Encoded protein: CAWRRSGGGYTF. This chain connects TRBV30 to TRBJ1-2, with D tentatively TRBD1 (5 bases). This CDR3 spans 12 amino acids. CDR1 and CDR2 (germline): GTSNPN, SVGIG (reference sequence). The germline V and J ends were trimmed by 3 bases and 7 bases, with 12 bases remaining between them.

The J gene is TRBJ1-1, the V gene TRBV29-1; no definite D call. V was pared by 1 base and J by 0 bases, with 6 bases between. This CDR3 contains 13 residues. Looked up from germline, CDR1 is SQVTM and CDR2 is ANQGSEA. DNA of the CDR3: TGCAGCGTTGAAGTAGGCATGAACACTGAAGCTTTCTTT. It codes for CSVEVGMNTEAFF.

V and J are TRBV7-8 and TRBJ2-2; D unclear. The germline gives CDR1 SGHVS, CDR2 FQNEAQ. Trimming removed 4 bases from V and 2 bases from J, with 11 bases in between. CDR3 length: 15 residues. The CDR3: CASSSDDFNTGELFF. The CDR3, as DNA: TGTGCCAGCAGCTCAGATGACTTTAACACCGGGGAGCTGTTTTTT.

The chain's CDR3 is CASVNGRGVNNEQFF. CDR3 DNA sequence: TGTGCCAGCGTCAACGGGAGGGGGGTCAATAATGAGCAGTTCTTC. The chain combines TRBV7-9 with TRBJ2-1, with TRBD2 matching 8 bases. Losses at the gene ends were 8 bases for V and 7 bases for J; bases not matched to a gene: 13. The CDR3 length is 15 residues. Germline V lookup: CDR1 SEHNR, CDR2 FQNEAQ (reference sequence). The full variable domain, completed using reference TRBV7-9 and TRBJ2-1, is DTGVSQNPRHKITKRGQNVTFRCDPISEHNRLYWYRQTLGQGPEFLTYFQNEAQLEKSRLLSDRFSAERPKGSFSTLEIQRTEQGDSAMYLCASVNGRGVNNEQFFGPGTRLTVL.

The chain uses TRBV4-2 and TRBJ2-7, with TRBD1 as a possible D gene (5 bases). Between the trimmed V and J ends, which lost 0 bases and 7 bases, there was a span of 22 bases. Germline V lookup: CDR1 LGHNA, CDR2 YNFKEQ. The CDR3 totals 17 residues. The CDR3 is CASSQDLATIQYREQYF. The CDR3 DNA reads TGTGCCAGCAGCCAAGATTTGGCCACCATCCAGTACAGGGAGCAGTACTTC.

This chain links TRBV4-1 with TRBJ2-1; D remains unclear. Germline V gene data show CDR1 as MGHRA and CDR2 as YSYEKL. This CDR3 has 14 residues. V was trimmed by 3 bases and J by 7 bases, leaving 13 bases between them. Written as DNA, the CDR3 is TGCGCCAGCAGCCAGAGATCCACTTGGAATGAGCAGTTCTTC. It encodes CASSQRSTWNEQFF.

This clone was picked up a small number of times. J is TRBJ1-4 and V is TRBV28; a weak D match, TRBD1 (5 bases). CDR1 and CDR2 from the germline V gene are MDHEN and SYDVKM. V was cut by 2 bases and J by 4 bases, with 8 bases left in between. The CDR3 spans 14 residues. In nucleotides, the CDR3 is TGTGCCAGCAGTTTACAGGGAAATAATGAAAAACTGTTTTTT. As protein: CASSLQGNNEKLFF.

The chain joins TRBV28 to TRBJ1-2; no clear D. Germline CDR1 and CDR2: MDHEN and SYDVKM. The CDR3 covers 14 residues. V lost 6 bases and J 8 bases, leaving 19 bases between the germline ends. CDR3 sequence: CASSPHGGIVGYTF. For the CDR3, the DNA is TGTGCCAGCAGCCCCCACGGAGGCATAGTGGGCTACACCTTC.

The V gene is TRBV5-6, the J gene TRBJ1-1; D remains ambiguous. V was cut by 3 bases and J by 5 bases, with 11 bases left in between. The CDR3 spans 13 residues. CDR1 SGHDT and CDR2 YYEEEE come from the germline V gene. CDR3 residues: CASSYARVTEAFF. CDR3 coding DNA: TGTGCCAGCAGCTACGCCCGCGTAACTGAAGCTTTCTTT.

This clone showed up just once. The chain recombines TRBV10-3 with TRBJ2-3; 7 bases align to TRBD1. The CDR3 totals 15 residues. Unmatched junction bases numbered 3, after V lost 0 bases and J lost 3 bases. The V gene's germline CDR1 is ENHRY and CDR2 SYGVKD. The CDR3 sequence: CAISESGQTTDTQYF. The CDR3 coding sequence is TGTGCCATCAGTGAGTCGGGACAGACAACAGATACGCAGTATTTT.

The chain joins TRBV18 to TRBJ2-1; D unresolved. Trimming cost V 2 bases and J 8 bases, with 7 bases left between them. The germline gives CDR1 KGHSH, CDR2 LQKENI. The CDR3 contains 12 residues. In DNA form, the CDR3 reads TGTGCCAGCTCACCAACCCCTTATGAGCAGTTCTTC. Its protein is CASSPTPYEQFF.

In DNA, the CDR3 is TGTGCCAGCAGTTGGGGTCTAGCCAAAAACATTCAGTACTTC. Residues: CASSWGLAKNIQYF. This chain links TRBV28 with TRBJ2-4; D is ambiguous. The V gene's germline CDR1 is MDHEN and CDR2 SYDVKM. Trimming left V 4 bases short and J 0 bases short, with 7 bases between. The CDR3 length is 14 residues.

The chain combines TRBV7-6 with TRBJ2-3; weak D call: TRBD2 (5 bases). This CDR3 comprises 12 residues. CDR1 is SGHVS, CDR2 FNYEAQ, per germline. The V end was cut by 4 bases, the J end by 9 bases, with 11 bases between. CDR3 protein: CASSSSGDTQYF. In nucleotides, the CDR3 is TGTGCCAGCAGCTCCAGCGGCGACACGCAGTATTTT.

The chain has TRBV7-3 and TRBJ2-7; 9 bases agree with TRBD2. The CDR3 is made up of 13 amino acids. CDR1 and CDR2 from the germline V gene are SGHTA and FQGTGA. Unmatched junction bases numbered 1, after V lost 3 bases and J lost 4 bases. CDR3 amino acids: CASSFAGGYEQYF. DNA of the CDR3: TGTGCCAGCAGCTTTGCGGGAGGGTACGAGCAGTACTTC. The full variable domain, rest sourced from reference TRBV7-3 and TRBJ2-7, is GAGVSQTPSNKVTEKGKYVELRCDPISGHTALYWYRQSLGQGPEFLIYFQGTGAADDSGLPNDRFFAVRPEGSVSTLKIQRTERGDSAVYLCASSFAGGYEQYFGPGTRLTVT.

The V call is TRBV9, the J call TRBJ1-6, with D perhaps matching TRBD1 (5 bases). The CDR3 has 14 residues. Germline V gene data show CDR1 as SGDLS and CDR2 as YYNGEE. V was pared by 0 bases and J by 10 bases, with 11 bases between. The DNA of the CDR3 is TGTGCCAGCAGCGTAGTGGGGGTGGACTCACCCCTCCACTTT. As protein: CASSVVGVDSPLHF.

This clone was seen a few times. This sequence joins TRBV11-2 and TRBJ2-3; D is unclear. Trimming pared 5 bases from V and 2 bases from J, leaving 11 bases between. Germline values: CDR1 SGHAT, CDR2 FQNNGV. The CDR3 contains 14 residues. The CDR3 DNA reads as TGTGCCAGCAGCCTCCGACGGATCACAGATACGCAGTATTTT. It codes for CASSLRRITDTQYF.

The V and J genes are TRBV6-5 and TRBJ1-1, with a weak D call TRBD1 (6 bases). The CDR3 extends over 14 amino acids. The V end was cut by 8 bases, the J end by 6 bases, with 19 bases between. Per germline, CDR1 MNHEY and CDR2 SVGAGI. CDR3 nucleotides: TGTGCCAGCCAAAAACAGGGCCAAGGGCCTGAAGCTTTCTTT. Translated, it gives CASQKQGQGPEAFF.

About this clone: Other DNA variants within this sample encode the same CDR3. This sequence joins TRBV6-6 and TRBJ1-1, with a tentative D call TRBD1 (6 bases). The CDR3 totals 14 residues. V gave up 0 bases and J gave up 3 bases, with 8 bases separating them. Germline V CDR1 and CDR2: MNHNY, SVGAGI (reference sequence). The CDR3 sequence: CASSYSSGDTEAFF. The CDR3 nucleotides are TGTGCCAGCAGTTACTCGTCAGGGGACACTGAAGCTTTCTTT.

The chain's CDR3 is CASSMNRGRETQYF. The CDR3 bases are TGTGCCAGTAGTATGAACAGGGGGCGAGAGACCCAGTACTTC. The chain employs TRBV19 and TRBJ2-5, with 9 positions matching TRBD1. Germline assignment: CDR1 LNHDA and CDR2 SQIVND (reference sequence). This CDR3 is built from 14 residues. J was trimmed by 4 bases and V by 3 bases; bases with no gene match: 3.

The CDR3 DNA reads TGTGCCAGCAGTCCTCGGGGAGCGGGATTCCACGAGCAGTACTTC. It is translated as CASSPRGAGFHEQYF. This chain connects TRBV6-5 to TRBJ2-7; 7 nucleotides line up with TRBD2. The ends lost 5 bases at V and 5 bases at J; junction bases unmatched: 12. Germline V gene lookup returns CDR1 MNHEY and CDR2 SVGAGI. The CDR3 totals 15 residues.

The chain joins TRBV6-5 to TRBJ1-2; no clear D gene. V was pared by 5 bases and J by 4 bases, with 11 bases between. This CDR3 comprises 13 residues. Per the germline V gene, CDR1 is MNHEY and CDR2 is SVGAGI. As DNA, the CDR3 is TGTGCCAGCAGTCCGACGACTGCCTATGGCTACACCTTC. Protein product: CASSPTTAYGYTF.

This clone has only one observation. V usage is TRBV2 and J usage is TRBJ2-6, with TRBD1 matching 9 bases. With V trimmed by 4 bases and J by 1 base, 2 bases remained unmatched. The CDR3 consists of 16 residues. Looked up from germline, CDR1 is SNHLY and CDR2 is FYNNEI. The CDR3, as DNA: TGTGCCAGCAGTGGGGGACAGGGATCTGGGGCCAACGTCCTGACTTTC. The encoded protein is CASSGGQGSGANVLTF. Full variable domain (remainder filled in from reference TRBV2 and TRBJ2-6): EPEVTQTPSHQVTQMGQEVILRCVPISNHLYFYWYRQILGQKVEFLVSFYNNEISEKSEIFDDQFSVERPDGSNFTLKIRSTKLEDSAMYFCASSGGQGSGANVLTFGAGSRLTVL.

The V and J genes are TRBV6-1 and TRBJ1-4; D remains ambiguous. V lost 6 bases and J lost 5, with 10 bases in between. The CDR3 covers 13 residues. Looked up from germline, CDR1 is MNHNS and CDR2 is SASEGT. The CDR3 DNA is TGTGCCAGCAGACGAGGGCTGAATGAAAAACTGTTTTTT. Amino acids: CASRRGLNEKLFF.

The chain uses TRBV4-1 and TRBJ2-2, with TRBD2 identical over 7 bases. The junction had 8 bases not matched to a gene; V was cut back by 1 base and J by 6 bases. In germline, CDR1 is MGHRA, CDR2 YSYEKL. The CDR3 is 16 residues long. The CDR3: CASSQGGAGTAGELFF. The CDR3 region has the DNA TGCGCCAGCAGCCAAGGGGGAGCGGGAACGGCCGGGGAGCTGTTTTTT.